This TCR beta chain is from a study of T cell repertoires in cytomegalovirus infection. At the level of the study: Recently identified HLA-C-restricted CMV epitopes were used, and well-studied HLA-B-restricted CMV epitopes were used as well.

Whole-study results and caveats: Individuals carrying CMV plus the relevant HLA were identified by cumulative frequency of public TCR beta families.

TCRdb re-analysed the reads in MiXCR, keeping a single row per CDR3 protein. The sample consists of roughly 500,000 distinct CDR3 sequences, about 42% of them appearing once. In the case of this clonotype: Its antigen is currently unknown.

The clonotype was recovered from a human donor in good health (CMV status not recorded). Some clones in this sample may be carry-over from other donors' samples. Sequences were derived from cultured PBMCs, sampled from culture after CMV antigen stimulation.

CDR3 in DNA: TGTGCCAGTAGTATCGGATACTTTAGCAATCAGCCCCAGCATTTT. The encoded protein is CASSIGYFSNQPQHF. This chain uses TRBV19 with TRBJ1-5; D uncertain. Germline values: CDR1 LNHDA, CDR2 SQIVND (reference sequence). Trimming removed 3 bases at V and 0 bases at J, with 9 bases between. CDR3 size: 15 residues.